The 10 T cell receptor beta chains listed next were all sequenced from one sample in a study of follicular helper T cells after annual influenza vaccination. Profiled with immunoSEQ multiplex PCR; TCRdb holds only in-frame clones, not every one. Of roughly 650 clones detected, about 80% appear once; the ten largest clones hold 4.5% to 5.5%. Noted time point: 2015-2016 season, 7 days after influenza vaccination. The material was CXCR5+ CD38+ circulating T follicular helper cells from blood, obtained 7 days after influenza vaccination. Subset meaning: circulating Tfh, non-naive CD4+CXCR5+PD-1+ (ICOS+CD38+ or ICOS-CD38-). Receptor source: an adult who received the influenza vaccine.

The rearrangement links TRBV27 to TRBJ2-3; D is perhaps TRBD1 (5 bases). Germline V gene sequence: CDR1 MNHEY, CDR2 SMNVEV (reference sequence). Trimming removed 5 bases at V and 6 bases at J, with 18 bases between. This CDR3 contains 15 residues. CDR3 amino acids: CASSTRQRLRDTQYF. Written as DNA, the CDR3 is TGTGCCAGCAGTACCCGACAGAGGCTTAGGGATACGCAGTATTTT.

The V call is TRBV7-2, the J call TRBJ2-3; D might be TRBD2 (6 bases). Germline V gene data show CDR1 as SGHTA and CDR2 as FQGNSA. Trimming removed 1 base from V and 5 bases from J, with 13 bases in between. The CDR3 runs 15 residues. CDR3 amino acids: CASSLGGAGKDTQYF. CDR3 nucleotide sequence: TGTGCCAGCAGCTTAGGGGGCGCGGGAAAAGATACGCAGTATTTT.

This clone came up a few times. This chain connects TRBV2 to TRBJ1-5, with a weak D call TRBD1 (5 bases). CDR1 and CDR2 from the germline V gene are SNHLY and FYNNEI. CDR3 size: 14 residues. Trimming removed 6 bases from V and 3 bases from J, with 12 bases in between. The CDR3 sequence is CASRAGEINQPQHF. CDR3 in DNA: TGTGCCAGCAGGGCGGGGGAGATCAATCAGCCCCAGCATTTT.

The chain joins TRBV19 to TRBJ1-5; D is possibly TRBD1 (6 bases). The ends were cut back, 4 bases at V and 6 bases at J, with 16 bases in the middle. Germline V gene lookup returns CDR1 LNHDA and CDR2 SQIVND (reference sequence). The CDR3 extends over 15 amino acids. The CDR3 sequence: CASSRFRGDGQPQHF. Here the CDR3 DNA reads TGTGCCAGTAGTAGATTCAGGGGAGACGGTCAGCCCCAGCATTTT.

J is TRBJ2-2 and V is TRBV6-1, with 8 nucleotides matching TRBD2. The length of the CDR3 is 13 residues. From germline, CDR1 is MNHNS and CDR2 SASEGT. The junction had 7 bases not matched to a gene; V was cut back by 7 bases and J by 9 bases. CDR3 coding DNA: TGTGCCAGCAACGGGGGGGACCACCGGGAGCTGTTTTTT. Protein product: CASNGGDHRELFF.

The chain recombines TRBV5-5 with TRBJ2-3; 11 bases are shared with TRBD2. The trim removed 3 bases at V and 1 base at J, leaving 4 bases unmatched. The V gene's germline CDR1 is SGHKS and CDR2 YYEKEE (reference sequence). This CDR3 spans 16 amino acids. CDR3 coding DNA: TGTGCCAGCAGCTATCTAGCGGGGGGCCGCACAGATACGCAGTATTTT. Translating it yields CASSYLAGGRTDTQYF.

This chain uses TRBV5-1 with TRBJ2-2; no clear D. The CDR3 length is 13 residues. Per germline, CDR1 SGHRS and CDR2 YFSETQ. Trimming took off 0 bases at V and 5 bases at J, with 5 bases between the two ends. For the CDR3, the DNA is TGCGCCAGCAGCTTGGCCGTTACCGGGGAGCTGTTTTTT. Translated: CASSLAVTGELFF.

The chain joins TRBV2 to TRBJ1-6; D perhaps matches TRBD1 (6 bases). The CDR3 covers 16 residues. V dropped 6 bases and J dropped 10 bases, with 22 bases sitting between them. Germline V gene data show CDR1 as SNHLY and CDR2 as FYNNEI. CDR3 bases: TGTGCCAGCAGCGGAACAGGGAATGTGGTTCGGTCACCCCTCCACTTT. It encodes CASSGTGNVVRSPLHF.

The V and J genes are TRBV19 and TRBJ2-7, with 13 bases matching TRBD2. With V trimmed by 8 bases and J by 1 base, 11 bases remained unmatched. The CDR3 totals 17 residues. Germline V gene lookup returns CDR1 LNHDA and CDR2 SQIVND (reference sequence). The CDR3 here is CASQRTSGGRRSYEQYF. CDR3 in DNA: TGTGCCAGTCAGAGGACTAGCGGGGGAAGAAGATCCTACGAGCAGTACTTC. The variable domain in full, with the rest retrieved from reference TRBV19 and TRBJ2-7, is DGGITQSPKYLFRKEGQNVTLSCEQNLNHDAMYWYRQDPGQGLRLIYYSQIVNDFQKGDIAEGYSVSREKKESFPLTVTSAQKNPTAFYLCASQRTSGGRRSYEQYFGPGTRLTVT.

This clone was detected only a few times. The J gene is TRBJ1-2, the V gene TRBV2; perhaps TRBD1 as D (5 bases). Trimming took 3 bases from V and 7 from J, leaving 9 bases between them. CDR1 is SNHLY, CDR2 FYNNEI, per germline. The CDR3 has 12 amino acids. CDR3 loop: CASSEGLSGYTF. The CDR3 bases are TGTGCCAGCAGTGAGGGGCTGAGTGGCTACACCTTC.